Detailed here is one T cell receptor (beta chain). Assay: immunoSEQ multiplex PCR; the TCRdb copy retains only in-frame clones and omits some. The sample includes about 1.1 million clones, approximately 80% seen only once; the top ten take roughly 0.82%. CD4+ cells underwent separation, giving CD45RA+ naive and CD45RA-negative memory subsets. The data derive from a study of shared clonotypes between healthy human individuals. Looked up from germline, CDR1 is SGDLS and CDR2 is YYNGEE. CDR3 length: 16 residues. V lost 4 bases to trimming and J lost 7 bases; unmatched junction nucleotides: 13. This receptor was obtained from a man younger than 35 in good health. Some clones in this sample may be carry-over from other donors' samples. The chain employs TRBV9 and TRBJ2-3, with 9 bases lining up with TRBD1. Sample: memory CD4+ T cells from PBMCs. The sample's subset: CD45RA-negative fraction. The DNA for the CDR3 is TGTGCCAGCAGCTCCGCAAGTGGGACAGGGACGAATACGCAGTATTTT. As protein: CASSSASGTGTNTQYF.